Presented here are 8 T cell receptor beta chains from one specimen sequenced in a study of vaccination effects on CD4 cells after COVID-19. Sequencing was performed with immunoSEQ multiplex PCR; in TCRdb, only in-frame clones are kept and a portion is missing. The sample records 45,000 to 70,000 clones, 76% being singletons. Antigen-specific CD4+ T cells expanded by the ViraFEST assay with viral peptide pools were then sequenced. Between days 9 and 10 of culture, CD4+ T cells were separated out. PCR-confirmed SARS-CoV-2 infection occurred in the person between March and December 2020. These receptors' targets are unknown. The sample consisted of CD4+ T cells from PBMCs cultured with HIV peptides, taken before COVID-19 vaccination. Regarding subset: HIV-1 Nef peptide pool negative control/reference culture. The receptors originated from a human donor who had a prior SARS-CoV-2 infection.

The rearrangement uses TRBV19 and TRBJ1-2; 8 bases are a match to TRBD1. V shed 4 bases, J shed 3 bases, and the junction held 7 bases outside the gene matches. The CDR3 has 15 residues. CDR1 is LNHDA, CDR2 SQIVND, per germline (reference sequence). CDR3 protein: CASSTRGPFDYGYTF. For the CDR3, the DNA is TGTGCCAGTAGTACCAGGGGGCCTTTCGACTATGGCTACACCTTC.

Notes on this clone: Its ends do not fully match the called genes, so a read error is possible. The chain employs TRBV23-1 and TRBJ1-3; 8 positions agree with TRBD1. TRBV23-1 is treated as an ORF (open reading frame) with a function not yet certain. The length of the CDR3 is 22 residues. CDR3 amino acids: CASIQPLRRDRRPLCSGNTIYF. CDR3 nucleotides: TGCGCCAGCATTCAACCCTTGCGCCGGGACAGGAGGCCTCTCTGCTCTGGAAACACCATATATTTT.

This clone was counted once. The V gene is TRBV19, the J gene TRBJ2-3; TRBD2 agrees at 9 bases. The germline V gene encodes CDR1 LNHDA and CDR2 SQIVND (reference sequence). J lost 6 bases, V lost 3 bases, and 16 bases had no gene match. This CDR3 is 18 amino acids long. CDR3 in amino acids: CASSMGGLAHASGDTQYF. CDR3 DNA sequence: TGTGCCAGTAGTATGGGCGGACTAGCGCACGCCTCCGGGGATACGCAGTATTTT.

This clone was recorded once. V and J are TRBV21-1 and TRBJ1-1; TRBD1, the D gene given by the table, was not confirmed from the DNA. TRBV21-1 is an annotated pseudogene. The CDR3 sequence is 17 residues long. CDR3 bases: TGTGCCAGCAGCCCTTTATTTGGACGGACAGGGGGCGCAGAAGCTTTCTTT. Its translation is CASSPLFGRTGGAEAFF.

The count of this clone is one. The chain links TRBV5-4 to TRBJ1-6; TRBD1 might be the D (5 bases). Looked up from germline, CDR1 is SGHNT and CDR2 is YYREEE (reference sequence). The CDR3 runs to 16 residues. The V end lost 4 bases, the J end lost 3 bases, and 14 bases lay between the germline ends. The CDR3 loop is CASSGGRQGYNSPLHF. The CDR3 coding sequence is TGTGCCAGCAGCGGGGGACGGCAGGGCTATAATTCACCCCTCCACTTT.

The chain is built from TRBV4-3 and TRBJ1-3, with no clear D. V was shortened by 0 bases and J by 3 bases, with 9 bases between the two germline ends. CDR1 is LGHNA, CDR2 YSLEER, per germline. CDR3 length: 15 residues. The CDR3 nucleotides read TGCGCCAGCAGCCAAGACGTCATCGGTGGAAACACCATATATTTT. Protein product: CASSQDVIGGNTIYF.

V usage is TRBV11-2 and J usage is TRBJ2-2; D ambiguous. The CDR3 covers 14 residues. Germline V gene lookup returns CDR1 SGHAT and CDR2 FQNNGV. The ends were cut back, 2 bases at V and 3 bases at J, with 7 bases in the middle. CDR3 sequence (DNA): TGTGCCAGCAGCTTAACTTTGTACACCGGGGAGCTGTTTTTT. Translating it yields CASSLTLYTGELFF.

This clone showed up just once. The chain employs TRBV28 and TRBJ2-1, with D unclear. Germline assignment: CDR1 MDHEN and CDR2 SYDVKM. Deletions cut 6 bases from V and 4 bases from J, with 10 bases between. The length of the CDR3 is 13 residues. CDR3 bases: TGTGCCAGCAGCTCGGACCGATACAATGAGCAGTTCTTC. Its translation: CASSSDRYNEQFF.